This TCR beta chain was captured in a study of blood T cell repertoires in COVID-19. Study overall: Sources were T cells, B-cell-depleted T cells, or PBMCs; the material itself was cDNA or gDNA.

The table came from immunoSEQ multiplex PCR; TCRdb's copy has only in-frame clones and leaves some out. The repertoire holds 150,000 or so clones, with around 82% as singletons. The V gene end was trimmed by 6 bases and the J gene end by 1 base; junction bases not matched to a gene: 9. Germline V gene data show CDR1 as MDHEN and CDR2 as SYDVKM. This CDR3 region has 16 residues. The sample taken for sequencing was PBMCs or T cells enriched from blood (not recorded which). The TCR sequence derives from a woman between 45 and 60 years old in a cohort exposed to, infected with or recovered from COVID-19 (not recorded which). The rearrangement joins TRBV28 to TRBJ1-5, with TRBD1 matching 7 bases. The CDR3: CASSPRGQGSNQPQHF. The CDR3 DNA reads TGTGCCAGCAGCCCGAGGGGGCAAGGGAGCAATCAGCCCCAGCATTTT.